The 8 T cell receptor beta chains below all came from one sample that was sequenced in a study of T cell clones after liver transplantation. Libraries were prepared by immunoSEQ multiplex PCR; TCRdb keeps only in-frame clonotypes and omits some of them. The data hold tens of thousands of clones, with 80% to 85% observed a single time. The sequenced sample was CD4+ T cells from blood, obtained approximately 3.5 years after liver transplant. The source is a human patient who received a liver transplant. Some T cells may originate from the graft donor.

The chain recombines TRBV7-3 with TRBJ2-7; the D gene is possibly TRBD2 (5 bases). V was trimmed by 5 bases and J by 9 bases, leaving 17 bases between them. Germline V CDR1 and CDR2: SGHTA, FQGTGA. The CDR3 spans 13 residues. In nucleotides, the CDR3 is TGTGCCAGCAGCCCAAAAGGAGGCAAGTCGCAGTACTTC. It encodes CASSPKGGKSQYF.

This chain uses TRBV14 with TRBJ2-7, with TRBD2 as a possible D gene (6 bases). The CDR3 loop spans 15 amino acids. Germline CDR1 reads SGHDN; CDR2 reads FVKESK. The V gene lost 0 bases and the J gene lost 7 bases, with 16 bases spanning the gap. CDR3 in amino acids: CASSQDTGSLREQYF. CDR3 nucleotides: TGTGCCAGCAGCCAAGATACCGGGAGTCTTAGAGAGCAGTACTTC. The whole variable domain, remainder taken from reference TRBV14 and TRBJ2-7, is EAGVTQFPSHSVIEKGQTVTLRCDPISGHDNLYWYRRVMGKEIKFLLHFVKESKQDESGMPNNRFLAERTGGTYSTLKVQPAELEDSGVYFCASSQDTGSLREQYFGPGTRLTVT.

CDR3 DNA sequence: TGTGCCAGTAGTATAAAACTAGCGGGTAACAATGAGCAGTTCTTC. Translation gives CASSIKLAGNNEQFF. The genes are TRBV19 and TRBJ2-1; 9 bases line up with TRBD2. The length of the CDR3 is 15 residues. CDR1 and CDR2 (germline): LNHDA, SQIVND (reference sequence). Trimming cost V 2 bases and J 5 bases; bases outside gene matches: 4.

The V gene is TRBV5-6, the J gene TRBJ1-3; D is undetermined. In germline, CDR1 is SGHDT, CDR2 YYEEEE. The CDR3 is made up of 13 amino acids. V was trimmed by 2 bases and J by 3 bases, leaving 6 bases between them. This chain's CDR3 is CASSLGYGNTIYF. As DNA, the CDR3 is TGTGCCAGCAGCTTAGGGTATGGAAACACCATATATTTT.

DNA for the CDR3: TGTGCCAGTAGTGGACCTCAGGGAGGGTTCTTCTATGGCTACACCTTC. It codes for CASSGPQGGFFYGYTF. J is TRBJ1-2 and V is TRBV19; tentative D call: TRBD1 (5 bases). V was pared by 5 bases and J by 4 bases, with 20 bases between. Germline V gives CDR1 LNHDA, CDR2 SQIVND (reference sequence). This CDR3 is 16 amino acids long.

This rearrangement joins TRBV30 to TRBJ1-1; D is undetermined. The V gene's germline CDR1 is GTSNPN and CDR2 SVGIG (reference sequence). Trimming shortened V by 7 bases and J by 0 bases, and 12 bases separated the two germline ends. CDR3 size: 13 residues. This CDR3 is CAFSSYLNTEAFF. CDR3 in DNA: TGTGCCTTTTCCAGTTATTTGAACACTGAAGCTTTCTTT.

V is TRBV19 and J is TRBJ2-5; D may be TRBD2 (6 bases). V gave up 3 bases and J gave up 4 bases, with 18 bases separating them. Per germline, CDR1 LNHDA and CDR2 SQIVND (reference sequence). This CDR3 comprises 16 residues. The CDR3: CASSMLGLSKGETQYF. The DNA for the CDR3 is TGTGCCAGTAGTATGTTGGGACTCTCAAAGGGAGAGACCCAGTACTTC.

The chain joins TRBV5-6 to TRBJ1-2, with D unresolved. The V end lost 4 bases, the J end lost 0 bases, and 13 bases lay between the germline ends. CDR1 and CDR2 (germline): SGHDT, YYEEEE. This CDR3 has 15 amino acids. The chain's CDR3 is CASSRPGKANYGYTF. Here the CDR3 DNA reads TGTGCCAGCAGCCGGCCGGGCAAAGCTAACTATGGCTACACCTTC.